This T cell receptor (beta chain) was identified during a study of cytomegalovirus exposure and HLA in healthy donors. Points from the study as a whole: In vitro data verified a few CMV-associated chains as specific for CMV antigens. The classifier was said to identify cytomegalovirus status with high specificity and sensitivity.

As concerns this clone: The antigen remains undetermined.

Per the germline V gene, CDR1 is SNHLY and CDR2 is FYNNEI. Trimming at V came to 5 bases and at J to 5 bases, leaving 7 bases not matched to a gene. CDR3 length: 14 residues. Here immunoSEQ multiplex PCR was the method, and the copy in TCRdb shows in-frame clones only, minus some. This sample has roughly 98,000 clones, with roughly 90% found just once. The donors were part of the validation cohort of 100 to 150 subjects. That cohort was separate from the first cohort, which comprised 666 subjects. This receptor was obtained from a man younger than 30 in good health and CMV-seropositive. V gene TRBV2 combines with J gene TRBJ2-5; 8 nucleotides line up with TRBD1. The sequencing sample was made of PBMCs. Here the CDR3 DNA reads TGTGCCAGCAGTATCCGGACAGGGCCGGAGACCCAGTACTTC. As protein: CASSIRTGPETQYF.